Listed below are T cell receptor beta chains from one sample, sequenced in a study of blood T cell repertoires in COVID-19. Profiling relied on immunoSEQ multiplex PCR, and the TCRdb table lists in-frame clones only, not all of them. This sample yields 150,000 to 160,000 clones, of which nearly 80% are seen a single time; roughly 1.7% belongs to the top ten. The specimen sequenced was peripheral blood. These receptors were taken from an elderly man with acute or convalescent COVID-19. Each CDR3 is given with its conserved first and last residue. Each record gives: D gene, V gene, clone size, CDR3 length, J gene, CDR3 protein, CDR3 DNA. D genes are given only for firm matches. Rows give clone size only sometimes, using once, few, many, or a class for an expanded clone.

D: TRBD2
V: TRBV29-1
size: few
length: 13
J: TRBJ2-2
CDR3: CSVRPAGTGELFF
DNA: TGCAGCGTTCGTCCAGCGGGGACCGGGGAGCTGTTTTTT

D: TRBD1
V: TRBV5-4
size: -
length: 17
J: TRBJ1-1
CDR3: CASSLGLQGAEGTEAFF
DNA: TGTGCCAGCAGCTTGGGCCTACAGGGGGCGGAGGGGACTGAAGCTTTCTTT

D: -
V: TRBV5-1
size: -
length: 14
J: TRBJ2-3
CDR3: CASSLVPGTDTQYF
DNA: TGCGCCAGCAGCTTGGTTCCGGGGACAGATACGCAGTATTTT

D: TRBD1
V: TRBV6-6
size: -
length: 14
J: TRBJ2-1
CDR3: CASRPGGAGDEQFF
DNA: TGTGCCAGCAGACCAGGGGGCGCTGGGGATGAGCAGTTCTTC

D: -
V: TRBV6-6
size: -
length: 20
J: TRBJ1-5
CDR3: CASSPPYGVVVPGKGQPQHF
DNA: TGTGCCAGCAGTCCCCCTTACGGGGTAGTAGTCCCCGGAAAAGGACAGCCCCAGCATTTT

D: -
V: TRBV7-2
size: few
length: 17
J: TRBJ1-1
CDR3: CASSSGGWTPKRTEAFF
DNA: TGTGCCAGCAGCTCGGGAGGGTGGACCCCCAAGCGCACTGAAGCTTTCTTT

D: -
V: TRBV19
size: -
length: 16
J: TRBJ2-3
CDR3: CASSIQQGPSADTQYF
DNA: TGTGCCAGTAGTATACAACAGGGCCCGTCCGCAGATACGCAGTATTTT

D: -
V: TRBV5-1
size: -
length: 15
J: TRBJ1-2
CDR3: CASSPSGEPWYGYTF
DNA: TGCGCCAGCAGCCCATCGGGGGAGCCTTGGTATGGCTACACCTTC

D: TRBD2
V: TRBV5-6
size: -
length: 17
J: TRBJ2-5
CDR3: CASSLRLAGGNQETQYF
DNA: TGTGCCAGCAGCTTGAGACTAGCGGGGGGTAACCAAGAGACCCAGTACTTC

D: TRBD1
V: TRBV6-1
size: -
length: 15
J: TRBJ2-7
CDR3: CASSERTGGTYEQYF
DNA: TGTGCCAGCAGTGAAAGGACAGGGGGTACCTACGAGCAGTACTTC

D: -
V: TRBV12-3/TRBV12-4
size: few
length: 13
J: TRBJ1-1
CDR3: CASSLGGSTEAFF
DNA: TGTGCCAGCAGTTTAGGAGGAAGTACTGAAGCTTTCTTT

D: -
V: TRBV4-1
size: few
length: 15
J: TRBJ1-2
CDR3: CASSQDPGGWYGYTF
DNA: TGCGCCAGCAGCCAAGATCCGGGGGGCTGGTATGGCTACACCTTC

D: -
V: TRBV10-3
size: -
length: 15
J: TRBJ2-3
CDR3: CAISEKGLGTDTQYF
DNA: TGTGCCATCAGTGAGAAGGGACTTGGCACAGATACGCAGTATTTT

D: TRBD1
V: TRBV5-6
size: -
length: 15
J: TRBJ1-6
CDR3: CASTAGGSYNSPLHF
DNA: TGTGCCAGCACAGCAGGGGGGTCCTATAATTCACCCCTCCACTTT

D: -
V: TRBV6-5
size: -
length: 16
J: TRBJ1-6
CDR3: CASSSPTGLKNSPLHF
DNA: TGTGCCAGCAGTTCCCCAACAGGGTTGAAGAATTCACCCCTCCACTTT

D: -
V: TRBV20-1
size: -
length: 11
J: TRBJ2-1
CDR3: CSALATNEQFF
DNA: TGCAGTGCTCTAGCGACCAATGAGCAGTTCTTC

D: TRBD1
V: TRBV4-2
size: few
length: 14
J: TRBJ1-6
CDR3: CASSRQGNNSPLHF
DNA: TGTGCCAGCAGCCGACAGGGAAATAATTCACCCCTCCACTTT

D: -
V: TRBV5-1
size: -
length: 13
J: TRBJ1-3
CDR3: CASSLGLGNTIYF
DNA: TGCGCCAGCAGCTTGGGTCTTGGAAACACCATATATTTT

D: TRBD1
V: TRBV7-2
size: -
length: 13
J: TRBJ2-1
CDR3: CASSPGQPNEQFF
DNA: TGTGCCAGCAGCCCGGGACAGCCCAATGAGCAGTTCTTC

D: TRBD1
V: TRBV3-1/TRBV3-2
size: -
length: 15
J: TRBJ1-4
CDR3: CASSLGDSYPEKLFF
DNA: TGTGCCAGCAGCCTTGGGGACAGCTACCCTGAAAAACTGTTTTTT

D: -
V: TRBV19
size: -
length: 13
J: TRBJ1-5
CDR3: CASSWDNNQPQHF
DNA: TGTGCCAGTAGTTGGGACAACAATCAGCCCCAGCATTTT

D: -
V: TRBV19
size: -
length: 20
J: TRBJ1-6
CDR3: CASSSNAGTFHSSYNSPLHF
DNA: TGTGCCAGTAGTAGTAACGCCGGGACTTTTCATAGCTCCTATAATTCACCCCTCCACTTT

D: -
V: TRBV18
size: -
length: 16
J: TRBJ2-1
CDR3: CASSANRVGPYNEQFF
DNA: TGTGCCAGCTCTGCAAACAGGGTTGGCCCTTACAATGAGCAGTTCTTC

D: TRBD2
V: TRBV5-5
size: -
length: 17
J: TRBJ2-2
CDR3: CASSLAAGGQYTGELFF
DNA: TGCGCCAGCAGCTTGGCGGCGGGGGGGCAGTACACCGGGGAGCTGTTTTTT

D: -
V: TRBV7-2
size: -
length: 15
J: TRBJ2-3
CDR3: CASSLGTVSTDTQYF
DNA: TGTGCCAGCAGCTTAGGGACAGTTAGCACAGATACGCAGTATTTT

D: -
V: TRBV28
size: few
length: 15
J: TRBJ1-5
CDR3: CASRHPIRGDQPQHF
DNA: TGTGCCAGCAGGCACCCAATACGGGGGGATCAGCCCCAGCATTTT

D: TRBD1
V: TRBV6-4
size: -
length: 15
J: TRBJ1-4
CDR3: CASSEGTGRNEKLFF
DNA: TGTGCCAGCAGTGAAGGGACAGGGCGAAATGAAAAACTGTTTTTT

D: TRBD1
V: TRBV6-5
size: many
length: 14
J: TRBJ2-5
CDR3: CASRGQGSPETQYF
DNA: TGTGCCAGCAGAGGACAGGGTTCTCCAGAGACCCAGTACTTC

D: -
V: TRBV5-1
size: -
length: 15
J: TRBJ1-4
CDR3: CASSLRPGVNEKLFF
DNA: TGCGCCAGCAGCTTGCGTCCCGGGGTGAACGAAAAACTGTTTTTT

D: TRBD1
V: TRBV19
size: -
length: 15
J: TRBJ2-5
CDR3: CASSILGQGHETQYF
DNA: TGTGCCAGTAGTATCCTCGGACAGGGTCATGAGACCCAGTACTTC